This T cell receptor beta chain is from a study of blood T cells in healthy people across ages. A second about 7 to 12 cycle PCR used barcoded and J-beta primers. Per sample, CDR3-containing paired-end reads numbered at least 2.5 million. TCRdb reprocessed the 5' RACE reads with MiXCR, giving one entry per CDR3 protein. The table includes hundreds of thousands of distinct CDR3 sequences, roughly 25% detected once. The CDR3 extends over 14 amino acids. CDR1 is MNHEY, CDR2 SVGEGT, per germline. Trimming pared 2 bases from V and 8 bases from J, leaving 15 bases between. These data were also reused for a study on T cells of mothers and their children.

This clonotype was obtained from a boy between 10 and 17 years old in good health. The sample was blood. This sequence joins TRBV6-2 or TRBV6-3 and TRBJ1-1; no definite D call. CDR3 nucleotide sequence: TGTGCCAGCAGTTACGGTACCTGGGCCGCGGAAGCTTTCTTT. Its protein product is CASSYGTWAAEAFF.